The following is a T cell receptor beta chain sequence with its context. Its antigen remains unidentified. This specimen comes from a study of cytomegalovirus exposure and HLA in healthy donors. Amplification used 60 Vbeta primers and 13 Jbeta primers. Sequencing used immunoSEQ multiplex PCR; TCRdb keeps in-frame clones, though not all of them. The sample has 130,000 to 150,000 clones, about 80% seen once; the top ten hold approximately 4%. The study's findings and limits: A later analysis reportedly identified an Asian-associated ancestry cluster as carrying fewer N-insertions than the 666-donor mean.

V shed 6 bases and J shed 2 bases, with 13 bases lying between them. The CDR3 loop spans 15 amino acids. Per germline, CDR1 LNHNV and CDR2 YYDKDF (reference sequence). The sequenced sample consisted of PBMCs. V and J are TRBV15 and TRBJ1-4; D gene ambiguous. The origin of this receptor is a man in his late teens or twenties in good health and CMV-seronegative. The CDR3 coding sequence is TGTGCCACCAGTCCCCCTGGAGGGACTAATGAAAAACTGTTTTTT. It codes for CATSPPGGTNEKLFF.